A single T cell receptor (beta chain) is shown here with its context. The antigen is not known. A much bigger clone sits one base away, suggesting this may be a read error. This specimen belongs to a study of T cell repertoires in cytomegalovirus infection. In the study overall: Shared public TCR beta signatures pointed to both CMV infection and a matching HLA type.

Findings and limits, study-wide: HLA-C-restricted CMV-specific TCR beta clonotypes prevailed in the ex vivo response. Totalled public TCR beta family frequency picked out people who carried CMV plus the relevant HLA.

Germline assignment: CDR1 SGHVS and CDR2 FQNEAQ. Trimming stripped 5 bases from V and 5 bases from J, with 17 bases between. This CDR3 has 15 amino acids. TCRdb itself ran the reads through MiXCR, one entry per CDR3 protein. This sample yields under 850,000 distinct CDR3 sequences, of which approximately 34% are seen a single time; 2.8% belongs to the top ten. The sample comprised PBMCs. The V and J genes are TRBV7-8 and TRBJ2-3; D unclear. This clonotype originated in a human donor in good health (CMV status not recorded). Some clones in this sample may be carry-over from other donors' samples. CDR3 bases: TGTGCCAGCAGCCCGCGCCAGATGACGGGAGATACGCAGTATTTT. It translates to CASSPRQMTGDTQYF.